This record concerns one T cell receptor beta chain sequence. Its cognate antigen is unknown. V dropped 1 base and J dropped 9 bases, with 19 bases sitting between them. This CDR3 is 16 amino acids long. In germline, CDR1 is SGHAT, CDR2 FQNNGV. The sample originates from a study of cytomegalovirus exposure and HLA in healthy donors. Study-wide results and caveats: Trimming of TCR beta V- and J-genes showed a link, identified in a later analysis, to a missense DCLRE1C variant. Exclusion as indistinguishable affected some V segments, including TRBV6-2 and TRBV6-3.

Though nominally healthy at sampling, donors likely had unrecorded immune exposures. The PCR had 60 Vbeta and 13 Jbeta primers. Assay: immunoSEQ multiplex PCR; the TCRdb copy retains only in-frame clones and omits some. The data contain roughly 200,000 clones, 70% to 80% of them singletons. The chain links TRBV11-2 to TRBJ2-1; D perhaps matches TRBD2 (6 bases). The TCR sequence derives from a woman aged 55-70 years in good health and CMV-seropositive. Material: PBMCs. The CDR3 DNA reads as TGTGCCAGCAGCTTAGTGTTACTAGCATCTGGGGGTGAGCAGTTCTTC. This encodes CASSLVLLASGGEQFF.